This T cell receptor beta chain was identified in a study of blood T cell repertoires in COVID-19. In the study overall: In each case, the material was cDNA or gDNA derived from T cells, B-cell-depleted T cells, or PBMCs.

J gave up 8 bases and V 5 bases, and 13 bases lay outside the gene matches. CDR3 length: 15 residues. Per the germline V gene, CDR1 is SGHVS and CDR2 is FNYEAQ. As originally analysed: Reference gene primer amplification in the assay estimated nucleated cell counts. Generated by immunoSEQ multiplex PCR, the TCRdb table keeps only in-frame clones and is missing some. V and J calls plus clone size are reproduced from that table; the DNA served to infer D and trimming. This sample carries roughly 18,000 clones, roughly 93% of them seen once, and the ten largest clones take 16%. The chain uses TRBV7-6 and TRBJ2-3; the match to TRBD2 covers 7 bases. The clonotype was recovered from a human donor in a cohort sampled during active COVID-19. Sequencing input: peripheral blood. The CDR3 DNA reads TGTGCCAGCAGCCCGGGGCAGGGAGGGTTGGGTACGCAGTATTTT. The encoded protein is CASSPGQGGLGTQYF.